A selection of T cell receptor beta chains follows, all from one sample in a study of OX40 agonist ivuxolimab in advanced cancers. Assay: immunoSEQ multiplex PCR; the TCRdb copy retains only in-frame clones and omits some. The sample lists about 27,000 clones, 65% to 80% occurring once. The starting material was CD4+ or CD8+ T cells sorted from blood, obtained in a trial of the OX40 agonist ivuxolimab. The source of these receptors is an adult with an advanced solid tumor such as melanoma, head and neck, liver or kidney cancer. Each CDR3 is given with its conserved first and last residue. The order of the fields is J gene, clone size, V gene, CDR3 protein. Expanded clones are given a class, and other clones once, few, many or no size at all.

TRBJ2-1 . TRBV7-8 CASSARQGVYNEQFF
TRBJ1-1 once TRBV21-1 CASSIINSNTEAFF
TRBJ1-2 . TRBV5-1 CASSLYSDRTYGYTF
TRBJ2-2 . TRBV7-6 CASSLLAENTGELFF
TRBJ2-7 . TRBV7-8 CASSSSGIGYEQYF
TRBJ2-3 once TRBV6-4 CASGPSGSAPDTQYF
TRBJ1-6 . TRBV9 CASSVEDSFYYNSPLHF
TRBJ1-2 . TRBV10-3 CAIRETTGNNYGYTF
TRBJ1-3 . TRBV9 CASSVLEPPSGNTIYF
TRBJ2-5 . TRBV9 CASSIGRREETQYF
TRBJ2-2 . TRBV4-1 CASSPSFGGGELFF
TRBJ2-3 medium-sized TRBV7-9 CASKQEGFYSTDTQYF
TRBJ2-7 . TRBV4-1 CASSQQPVREEQYF
TRBJ2-5 . TRBV15 CATSQLARETQYF
TRBJ2-2 medium-sized TRBV29-1 CSVEDPANTGELFF
TRBJ1-2 once TRBV19 CASRNILINRGNYGYTF
TRBJ1-2 medium-sized TRBV10-3 CATEAGGADYGYTF
TRBJ1-3 few TRBV9 CASSAGTEGNTIYF
TRBJ2-7 . TRBV11-2 CASSLGTSYEQYF
TRBJ1-2 once TRBV10-2 CASTQGILNYGYTF
TRBJ1-1 . TRBV6-5 CASSQAGLNTEAFF
TRBJ2-1 few TRBV5-1 CASSYAGTSPIDEQFF
TRBJ1-5 . TRBV6-6 CASSPQGRHQPQHF
TRBJ1-4 . TRBV11-3 CASRETEDNEKLFF
TRBJ2-3 once TRBV6-6 CASSYSSFSTQYF
TRBJ2-5 . TRBV25-1 CASSWGETQYF
TRBJ1-5 once TRBV6-6 CATSVFGHYSNQPQHF
TRBJ1-5 . TRBV21-1 CASSVTGGRGGNQPQHF
TRBJ2-3 . TRBV5-6 CASSADDEAGGRDTQYF
TRBJ2-5 . TRBV20-1 CSPTGETQYF
TRBJ2-4 . TRBV4-2 CASSQGRTVAKNIQYF
TRBJ2-3 . TRBV4-1 CASSQGASGRADTQYF
TRBJ2-7 . TRBV11-2 CASSLYGGYSYEQYF
TRBJ2-7 . TRBV4-1 CASSQVVASSYEQYF
TRBJ2-7 . TRBV27 CASRTSIQTLNEQYF
TRBJ2-3 . TRBV7-7 CASSLGRGATDTQYF
TRBJ1-1 few TRBV19 CASSSNPFMNTEAFF
TRBJ1-2 few TRBV2 CASSEGSQLGYTF
TRBJ2-5 . TRBV6-5 CASSRQGAGETQYF
TRBJ1-5 . TRBV2 CASRIGGQSNQPQHF
TRBJ2-1 . TRBV5-1 CASLSSSYNEQFF
TRBJ2-5 . TRBV7-3 CASSLRLDETQYF
TRBJ1-2 . TRBV19 CASSKTGGADGYTF
TRBJ2-7 few TRBV5-4 CASSAQGQGYYEQYF
TRBJ1-2 few TRBV29-1 CSVVDSQRSNYGYTF
TRBJ2-7 . TRBV7-6 CASSPLKTGLTYEQYF
TRBJ2-5 . TRBV30 CAWSVWTQETQYF
TRBJ2-5 . TRBV11-2 CASSLGETQYF
TRBJ2-7 . TRBV5-1 CASSGLAEGLYEQYF
TRBJ2-6 . TRBV5-5 CASSLWGTLWANVLTF
TRBJ2-4 . TRBV5-6 CASSVGTGGGPNGNIQYF
TRBJ1-6 . TRBV18 CASSPRQGLDSPLHF
TRBJ2-1 . TRBV7-9 CASSFGEQFF
TRBJ1-5 . TRBV19 CASRDGNQPQHF
TRBJ1-2 . TRBV14 CASSQGTVFGYTF
TRBJ2-7 . TRBV29-1 CSVVQSYEQYF
TRBJ2-3 . TRBV9 CASSVGRQLTDTQYF
TRBJ2-1 . TRBV4-1 CASSHPSPGTSVSSYNEQFF
TRBJ2-3 few TRBV6-5 CASRTPSGSTDTQYF